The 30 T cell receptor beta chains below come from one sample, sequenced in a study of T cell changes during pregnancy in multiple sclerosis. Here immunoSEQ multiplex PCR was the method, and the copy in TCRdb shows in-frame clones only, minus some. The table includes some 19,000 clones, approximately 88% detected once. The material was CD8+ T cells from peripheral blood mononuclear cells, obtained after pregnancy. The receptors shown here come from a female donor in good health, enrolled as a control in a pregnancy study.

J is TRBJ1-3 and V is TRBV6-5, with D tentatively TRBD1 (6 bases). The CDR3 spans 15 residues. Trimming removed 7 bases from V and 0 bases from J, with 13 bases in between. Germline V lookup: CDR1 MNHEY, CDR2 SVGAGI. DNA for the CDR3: TGTGCCAGCACCTTGGACAGTTCCTCTGGAAACACCATATATTTT. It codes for CASTLDSSSGNTIYF.

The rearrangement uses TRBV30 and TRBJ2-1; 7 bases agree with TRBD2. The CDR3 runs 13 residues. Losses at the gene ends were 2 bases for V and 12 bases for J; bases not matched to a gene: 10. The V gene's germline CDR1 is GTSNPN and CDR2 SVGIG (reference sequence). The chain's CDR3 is CAWSSGVPHGQFF. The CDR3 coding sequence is TGTGCCTGGAGTAGCGGGGTCCCCCACGGGCAGTTCTTC.

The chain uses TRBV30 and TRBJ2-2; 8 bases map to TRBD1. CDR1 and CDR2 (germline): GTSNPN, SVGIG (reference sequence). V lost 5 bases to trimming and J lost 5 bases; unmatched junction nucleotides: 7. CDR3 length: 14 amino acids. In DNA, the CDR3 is TGTGCCTGGGCAGGGGGCTTGAGGACCGGGGAGCTGTTTTTT. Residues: CAWAGGLRTGELFF.

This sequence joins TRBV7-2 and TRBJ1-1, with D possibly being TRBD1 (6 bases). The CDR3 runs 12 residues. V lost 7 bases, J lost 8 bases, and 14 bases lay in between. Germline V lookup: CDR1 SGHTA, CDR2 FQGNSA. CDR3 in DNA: TGTGCCAGCACCCCGGGGGGGGCGGAAGCTTTCTTT. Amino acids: CASTPGGAEAFF.

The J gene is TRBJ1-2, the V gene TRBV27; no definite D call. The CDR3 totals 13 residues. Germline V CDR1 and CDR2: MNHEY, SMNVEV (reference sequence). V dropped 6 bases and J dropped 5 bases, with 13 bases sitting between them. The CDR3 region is CASSRTGVYGYTF. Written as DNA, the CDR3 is TGTGCCAGCAGCCGCACCGGGGTTTATGGCTACACCTTC.

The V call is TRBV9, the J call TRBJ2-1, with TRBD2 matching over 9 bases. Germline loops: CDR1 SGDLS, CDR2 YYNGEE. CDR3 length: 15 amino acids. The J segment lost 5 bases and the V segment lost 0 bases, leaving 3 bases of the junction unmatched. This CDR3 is CASSVVSSGDNEQFF. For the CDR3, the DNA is TGTGCCAGCAGCGTAGTATCTAGCGGGGACAATGAGCAGTTCTTC.

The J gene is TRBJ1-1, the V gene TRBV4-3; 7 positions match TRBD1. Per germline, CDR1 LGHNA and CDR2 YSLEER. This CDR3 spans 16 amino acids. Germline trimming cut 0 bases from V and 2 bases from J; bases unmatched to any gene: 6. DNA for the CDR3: TGCGCCAGCAGCCAAGATGCCAGGGGGGTAAACACTGAAGCTTTCTTT. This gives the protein CASSQDARGVNTEAFF.

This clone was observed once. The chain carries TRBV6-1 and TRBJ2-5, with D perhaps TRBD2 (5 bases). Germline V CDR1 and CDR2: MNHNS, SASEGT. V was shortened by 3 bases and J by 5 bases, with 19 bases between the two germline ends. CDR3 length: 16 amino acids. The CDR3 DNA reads TGTGCCAGCAGTGACCCGGACGGACTCCTCCAGGAGACCCAGTACTTC. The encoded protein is CASSDPDGLLQETQYF.

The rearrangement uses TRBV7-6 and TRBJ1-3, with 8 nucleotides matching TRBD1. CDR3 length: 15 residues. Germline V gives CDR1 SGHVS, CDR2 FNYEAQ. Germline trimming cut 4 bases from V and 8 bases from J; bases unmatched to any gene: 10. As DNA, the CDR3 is TGTGCCAGCAGCTCAACCGGGACAGGAGGGTACACCATATATTTT. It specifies CASSSTGTGGYTIYF.

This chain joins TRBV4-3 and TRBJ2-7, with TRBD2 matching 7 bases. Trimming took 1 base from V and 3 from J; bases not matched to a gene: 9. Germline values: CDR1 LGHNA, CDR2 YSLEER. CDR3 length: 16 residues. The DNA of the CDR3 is TGCGCCAGCAGCCAAGGGGCAGCTAGCGGCCTCTACGAGCAGTACTTC. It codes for CASSQGAASGLYEQYF.

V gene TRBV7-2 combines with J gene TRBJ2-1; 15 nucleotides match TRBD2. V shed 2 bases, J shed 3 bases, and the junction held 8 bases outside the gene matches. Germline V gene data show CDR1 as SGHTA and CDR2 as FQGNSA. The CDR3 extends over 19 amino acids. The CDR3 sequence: CASSLIGTSGGPLYNEQFF. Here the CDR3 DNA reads TGTGCCAGCAGCTTAATCGGGACTAGCGGGGGGCCTCTCTACAATGAGCAGTTCTTC.

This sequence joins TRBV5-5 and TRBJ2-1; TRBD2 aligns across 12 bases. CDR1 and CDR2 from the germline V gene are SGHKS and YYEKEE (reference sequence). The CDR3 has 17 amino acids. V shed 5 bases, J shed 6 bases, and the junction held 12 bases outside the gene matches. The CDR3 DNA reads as TGTGCCAGCAGTCTAGGACTAGCGGGGCCTAACCTCAATGAGCAGTTCTTC. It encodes CASSLGLAGPNLNEQFF.

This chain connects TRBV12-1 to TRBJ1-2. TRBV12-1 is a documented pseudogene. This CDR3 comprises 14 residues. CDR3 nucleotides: TGTGCCAGCACGGTGCGGCGGAAGAACTATGGCTACACCTTC. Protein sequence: CASTVRRKNYGYTF.

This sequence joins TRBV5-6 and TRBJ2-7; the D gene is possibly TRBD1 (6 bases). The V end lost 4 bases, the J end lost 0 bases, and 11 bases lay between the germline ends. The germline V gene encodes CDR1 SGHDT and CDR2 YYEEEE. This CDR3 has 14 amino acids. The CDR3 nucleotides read TGTGCCAGCAGCGCTGACAGGCCCTCCTACGAGCAGTACTTC. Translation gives CASSADRPSYEQYF. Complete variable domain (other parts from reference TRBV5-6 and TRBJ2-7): DAGVTQSPTHLIKTRGQQVTLRCSPKSGHDTVSWYQQALGQGPQFIFQYYEEEERQRGNFPDRFSGHQFPNYSSELNVNALLLGDSALYLCASSADRPSYEQYFGPGTRLTVT.

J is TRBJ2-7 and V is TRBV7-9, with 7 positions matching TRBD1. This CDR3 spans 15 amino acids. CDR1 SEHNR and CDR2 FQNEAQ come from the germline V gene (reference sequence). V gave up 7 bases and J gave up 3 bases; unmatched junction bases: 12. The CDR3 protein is CASNLYSGTVYEQYF. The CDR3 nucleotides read TGTGCCAGCAACCTTTATTCCGGGACAGTCTACGAGCAGTACTTC.

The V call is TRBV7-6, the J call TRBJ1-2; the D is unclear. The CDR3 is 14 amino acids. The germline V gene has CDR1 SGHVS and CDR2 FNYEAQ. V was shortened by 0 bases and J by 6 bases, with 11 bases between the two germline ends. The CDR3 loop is CASSLAPVTDGYTF. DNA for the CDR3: TGTGCCAGCAGCTTAGCGCCGGTGACTGATGGCTACACCTTC.

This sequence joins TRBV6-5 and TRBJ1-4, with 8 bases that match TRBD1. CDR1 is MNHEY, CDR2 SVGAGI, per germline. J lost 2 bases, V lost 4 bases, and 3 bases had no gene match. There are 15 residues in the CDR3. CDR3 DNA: TGTGCCAGCAGTTTTACAGGGGGTACTAATGAAAAACTGTTTTTT. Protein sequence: CASSFTGGTNEKLFF.

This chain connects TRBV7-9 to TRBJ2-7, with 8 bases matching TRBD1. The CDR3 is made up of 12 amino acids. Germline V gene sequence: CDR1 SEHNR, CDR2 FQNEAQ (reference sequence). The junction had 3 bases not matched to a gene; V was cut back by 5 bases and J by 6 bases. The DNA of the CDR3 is TGTGCCAGCAGCGTACAGGGGGTCGAGCAGTACTTC. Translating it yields CASSVQGVEQYF.

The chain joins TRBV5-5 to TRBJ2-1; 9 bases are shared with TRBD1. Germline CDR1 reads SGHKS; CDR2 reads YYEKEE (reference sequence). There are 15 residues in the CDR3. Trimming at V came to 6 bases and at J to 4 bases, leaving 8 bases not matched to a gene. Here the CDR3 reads CASNFRDRAYNEQFF. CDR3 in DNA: TGTGCCAGCAATTTCCGGGACAGGGCGTACAATGAGCAGTTCTTC.

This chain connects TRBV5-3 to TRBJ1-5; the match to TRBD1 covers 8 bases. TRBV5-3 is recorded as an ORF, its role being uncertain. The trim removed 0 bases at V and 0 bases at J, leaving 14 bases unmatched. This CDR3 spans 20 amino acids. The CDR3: CARSLGTQGAQEYSNQPQHF. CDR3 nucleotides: TGTGCCAGAAGCTTGGGCACTCAGGGGGCCCAGGAGTATAGCAATCAGCCCCAGCATTTT.

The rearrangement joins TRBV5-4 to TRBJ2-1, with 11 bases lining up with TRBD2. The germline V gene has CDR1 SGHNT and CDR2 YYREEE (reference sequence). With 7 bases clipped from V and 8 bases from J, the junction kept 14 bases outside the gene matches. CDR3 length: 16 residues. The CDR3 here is CASGVASGGSMDEQFF. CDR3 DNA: TGTGCCAGCGGTGTGGCTAGCGGGGGGTCTATGGATGAGCAGTTCTTC.

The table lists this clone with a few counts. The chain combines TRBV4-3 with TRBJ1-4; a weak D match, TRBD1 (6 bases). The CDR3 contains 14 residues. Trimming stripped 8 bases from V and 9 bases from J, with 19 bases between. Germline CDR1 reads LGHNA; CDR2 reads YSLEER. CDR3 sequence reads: CASSDPGVVQKLFF. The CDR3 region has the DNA TGCGCCAGCTCTGATCCAGGGGTTGTCCAAAAACTGTTTTTT.

Here the CDR3 reads CASSQRGEAAYEQYF. CDR3 in DNA: TGTGCCAGCAGCCAGCGCGGTGAGGCAGCCTACGAGCAGTACTTC. V and J are TRBV11-2 and TRBJ2-7, with D uncertain. V was pared by 5 bases and J by 2 bases, with 16 bases between. Germline-derived CDR1 and CDR2 are SGHAT and FQNNGV. CDR3 length: 15 amino acids.

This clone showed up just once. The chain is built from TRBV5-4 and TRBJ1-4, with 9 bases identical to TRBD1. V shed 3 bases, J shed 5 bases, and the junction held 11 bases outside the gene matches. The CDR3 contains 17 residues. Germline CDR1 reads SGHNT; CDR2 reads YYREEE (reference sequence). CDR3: CASSSSRDRELNEKLFF. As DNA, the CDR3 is TGTGCCAGCAGCTCGTCCCGGGACAGGGAGCTGAATGAAAAACTGTTTTTT.

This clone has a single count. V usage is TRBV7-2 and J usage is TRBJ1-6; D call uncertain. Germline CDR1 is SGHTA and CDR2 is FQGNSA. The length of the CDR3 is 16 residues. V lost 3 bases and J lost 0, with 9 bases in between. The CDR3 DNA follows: TGTGCCAGCAGCTTGTCTGGGAGCTCCTATAATTCACCCCTCCACTTT. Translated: CASSLSGSSYNSPLHF.

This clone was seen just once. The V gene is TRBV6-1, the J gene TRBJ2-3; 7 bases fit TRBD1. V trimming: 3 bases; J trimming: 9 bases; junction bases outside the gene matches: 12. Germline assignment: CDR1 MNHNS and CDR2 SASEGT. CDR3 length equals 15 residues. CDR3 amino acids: CASSDQGGESWTQYF. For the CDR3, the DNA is TGTGCCAGCAGTGACCAAGGGGGCGAAAGTTGGACGCAGTATTTT.

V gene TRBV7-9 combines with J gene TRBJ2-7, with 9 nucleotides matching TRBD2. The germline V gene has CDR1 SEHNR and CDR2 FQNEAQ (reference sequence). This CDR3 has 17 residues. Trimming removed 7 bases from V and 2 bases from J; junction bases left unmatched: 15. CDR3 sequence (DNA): TGTGCCAGCAACCCCCCAGCCCCAGCTAGCGGGGCCTACGAGCAGTACTTC. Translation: CASNPPAPASGAYEQYF.

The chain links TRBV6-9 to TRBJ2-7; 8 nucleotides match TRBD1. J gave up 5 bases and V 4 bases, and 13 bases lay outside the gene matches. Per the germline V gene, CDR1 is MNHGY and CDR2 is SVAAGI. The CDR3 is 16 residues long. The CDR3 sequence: CASSSIPGTGGHEQYF. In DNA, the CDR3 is TGTGCCAGCAGTTCAATCCCCGGGACAGGCGGCCACGAGCAGTACTTC.

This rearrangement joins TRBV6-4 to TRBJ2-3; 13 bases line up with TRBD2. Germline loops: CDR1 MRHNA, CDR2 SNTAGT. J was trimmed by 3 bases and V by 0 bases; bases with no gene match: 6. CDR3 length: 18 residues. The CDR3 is CASSDSRTSGGGTDTQYF. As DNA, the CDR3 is TGTGCCAGCAGTGACTCCCGGACTAGCGGGGGTGGGACAGATACGCAGTATTTT.

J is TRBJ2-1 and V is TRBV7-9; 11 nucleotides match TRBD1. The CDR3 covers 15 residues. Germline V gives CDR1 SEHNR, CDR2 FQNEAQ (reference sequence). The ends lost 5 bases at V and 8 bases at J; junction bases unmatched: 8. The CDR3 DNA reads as TGTGCCAGCAGCCTAGGACAGGGGGCGCGGGATGAGCAGTTCTTC. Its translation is CASSLGQGARDEQFF.